This T cell receptor (beta chain) was sequenced in a study of T cells after somatic rescue of genetic block. Germline CDR1 reads MGHRA; CDR2 reads YSYEKL. V was pared by 0 bases and J by 6 bases, with 15 bases of the junction left unmatched. There are 19 residues in the CDR3. The method was immunoSEQ multiplex PCR; TCRdb's version includes in-frame clones alone and lacks a portion of them. The sample lists more than 70,000 clones, 85% to 90% seen once, with roughly 1.7% in the top ten. This chain links TRBV4-1 with TRBJ2-1, with TRBD2 matching 9 bases. The TCR sequence derives from a woman aged 18-30 years. The source material was peripheral blood mononuclear cells (PBMCs). The CDR3 is CASSQDLLLAGTVLNEQFF. The DNA of the CDR3 is TGCGCCAGCAGCCAAGATCTACTTCTAGCGGGAACCGTTCTCAATGAGCAGTTCTTC.